This TCR beta chain is from a study of blood T cell repertoires in COVID-19. The wider study: Samples taken during acute and convalescent COVID-19 were collected in the United States, Italy and Spain. Sources were T cells, B-cell-depleted T cells, or PBMCs; the material itself was cDNA or gDNA.

Original analysis: Reference gene primers were amplified, and this amplification served to estimate nucleated cell counts. Profiled with immunoSEQ multiplex PCR; TCRdb holds only in-frame clones, not every one. That table is the source of V, J and clone size, and D and trimming were worked out from the DNA. The repertoire has more than 100,000 clones, about 87% of them found once; the top ten carry 10% to 15%. This clone occurred a few times. CDR1 is SGHRS, CDR2 YFSETQ, per germline. The ends were cut back, 0 bases at V and 4 bases at J, with 10 bases in the middle. The CDR3 contains 15 residues. The sequenced material came from peripheral blood. V is TRBV5-1 and J is TRBJ2-2; D may be TRBD1 (5 bases). This clonotype was sampled from a human donor in a cohort sampled during active or convalescent COVID-19. In DNA form, the CDR3 reads TGCGCCAGCAGCTTGGGGGTCGACAGCACCGGGGAGCTGTTTTTT. This codes for CASSLGVDSTGELFF.